Shown below are 9 T cell receptor beta chains from a single sample sequenced in a study of T-cell reconstitution after alpha-beta-depleted transplantation in children. Construction of the TCRbeta library involved unique molecular identifiers. One entry per CDR3 protein, called by TCRdb with MiXCR from the PCR reads. The table records some 300,000 distinct CDR3 sequences, 10% to 13% of them present only once. The source material was PBMCs from the stem cell graft donor, sampled from the stem cell graft. These receptors all stem from a human donor who donated a stem cell graft to a child with acute lymphoblastic leukemia.

Remarks on this clonotype: A much more abundant neighbour one base away suggests this may be a read error. This rearrangement joins TRBV3-1 to TRBJ1-6; 8 bases are shared with TRBD1. The CDR3 sequence is 14 residues long. Looked up from germline, CDR1 is LGHDT and CDR2 is YNNKEL (reference sequence). V gave up 4 bases and J gave up 14 bases; unmatched junction bases: 10. In DNA, the CDR3 is TGTGCCAGCAGCCCCCAGGGGGCGCGGGGAGCCCTCCACTTT. Protein: CASSPQGARGALHF. The full variable domain, its missing parts supplied by reference TRBV3-1 and TRBJ1-6, is DTAVSQTPKYLVTQMGNDKSIKCEQNLGHDTMYWYKQDSKKFLKIMFSYNNKELIINETVPNRFSPKSPDKAHLNLHINSLELGDSAVYFCASSPQGARGALHFGNGTRLTVT.

V is TRBV28 and J is TRBJ2-1; 9 positions agree with TRBD2. Germline CDR1 and CDR2: MDHEN and SYDVKM. Germline trimming cut 7 bases from V and 9 bases from J; bases unmatched to any gene: 10. The CDR3 has 14 residues. The CDR3 DNA reads TGTGCCAGCAAGGCTAGCGGGAAGAACACTGAGCAGTTCTTC. This translates into CASKASGKNTEQFF.

This clonotype was counted a few times. V is TRBV7-9 and J is TRBJ2-7, with TRBD1 matching 8 bases. Germline V gene data show CDR1 as SEHNR and CDR2 as FQNEAQ (reference sequence). V lost 2 bases to trimming and J lost 9 bases; unmatched junction nucleotides: 12. The CDR3 runs 15 residues. The CDR3 DNA reads as TGTGCCAGCAGCTTACCGGGACAGGTCTCGCCCGGGCAGTACTTC. Its protein is CASSLPGQVSPGQYF.

This chain uses TRBV4-3 with TRBJ2-5; D may be TRBD2 (5 bases). The CDR3 totals 13 residues. V lost 4 bases, J lost 3 bases, and 9 bases lay in between. The germline V gene has CDR1 LGHNA and CDR2 YSLEER. The CDR3 is CASSRRGKETQYF. In DNA form, the CDR3 reads TGCGCCAGCAGCCGACGGGGAAAAGAGACCCAGTACTTC.

A word on this clonotype: The junction and the germline gene differ at one end; a read error may be behind it. This chain joins TRBV12-3 or TRBV12-4 and TRBJ1-5; D is perhaps TRBD1 (5 bases). The CDR3 extends over 15 amino acids. The CDR3: CASSIAGVNNQPQHF. The CDR3 DNA is TGTGCCAGCAGTATAGCGGGGGTCAACAATCAGCCCCAGCATTTT.

This clonotype was recorded a few times. The gene calls are TRBV7-6 and TRBJ2-1; 11 bases map to TRBD2. Germline trimming cut 6 bases from V and 7 bases from J; bases unmatched to any gene: 8. From germline, CDR1 is SGHVS and CDR2 FNYEAQ. The CDR3 totals 15 residues. CDR3 bases: TGTGCCAGCAGTTTTGGACTAGCGGGCTTGAATGAGCAGTTCTTC. It encodes CASSFGLAGLNEQFF.

This chain connects TRBV27 to TRBJ1-3, with a tentative D call TRBD1 (5 bases). Germline V CDR1 and CDR2: MNHEY, SMNVEV (reference sequence). Trimming took off 0 bases at V and 7 bases at J, with 16 bases between the two ends. The CDR3 is made up of 16 amino acids. The CDR3: CASSLSVEDRGNTIYF. DNA for the CDR3: TGTGCCAGCAGTTTATCCGTGGAGGACCGGGGGAACACCATATATTTT.

This clonotype occurred a few times. This chain links TRBV6-2 or TRBV6-3 with TRBJ1-2; D unclear. The germline CDR1 and CDR2 sequences are MNHEY and SVGEGT. This CDR3 has 13 amino acids. V was trimmed by 2 bases and J by 4 bases, leaving 8 bases between them. The CDR3 sequence is CASSYGVGYGYTF. DNA for the CDR3: TGTGCCAGCAGTTACGGGGTCGGCTATGGCTACACCTTC.

This clonotype was detected only a few times. V usage is TRBV7-6 and J usage is TRBJ2-1, with D tentatively TRBD2 (6 bases). V was pared by 1 base and J by 4 bases, with 8 bases between. The CDR3 consists of 14 residues. The V gene's germline CDR1 is SGHVS and CDR2 FNYEAQ. CDR3 protein: CASSLGEAYNEQFF. The CDR3 nucleotides are TGTGCCAGCAGCTTAGGGGAGGCTTACAATGAGCAGTTCTTC.